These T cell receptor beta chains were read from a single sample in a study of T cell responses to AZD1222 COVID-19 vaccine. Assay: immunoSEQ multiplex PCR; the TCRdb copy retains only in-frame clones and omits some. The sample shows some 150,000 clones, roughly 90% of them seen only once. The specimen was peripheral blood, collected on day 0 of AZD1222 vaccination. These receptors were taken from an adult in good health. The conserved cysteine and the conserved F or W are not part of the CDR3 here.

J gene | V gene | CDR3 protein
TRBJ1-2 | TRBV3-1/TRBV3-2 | ASTDRESTGYT
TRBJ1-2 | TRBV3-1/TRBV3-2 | ASSRTGVNYGYT
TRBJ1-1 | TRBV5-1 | ASSLPGQGVEAF
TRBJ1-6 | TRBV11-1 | ASSRDRRNNSPLH
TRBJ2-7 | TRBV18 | ASSPEASHYEQY
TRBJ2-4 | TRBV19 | ASSAGLAAIAKNIQY
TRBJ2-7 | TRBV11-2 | ASSLAGTSLLREQY
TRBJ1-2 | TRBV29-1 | SGYLSYGYT
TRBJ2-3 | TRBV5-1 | ASSSPSGGIGDTQY
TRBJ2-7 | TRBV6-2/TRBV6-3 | ASSLTSGGSYEQY
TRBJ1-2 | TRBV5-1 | ASSFGQGAGGYT
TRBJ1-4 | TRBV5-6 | ASSLGGGGYEKLF
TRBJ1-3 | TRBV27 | ASSPQGGDGNTIY
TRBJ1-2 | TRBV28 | ATDRSLTTNYGYT
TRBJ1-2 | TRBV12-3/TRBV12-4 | ASRLTGANGYT
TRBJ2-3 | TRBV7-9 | ASSQLAGRSPDTQY
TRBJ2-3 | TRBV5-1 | ASSPGVTDTQY
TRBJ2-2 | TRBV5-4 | ASSWDPGVSGELF
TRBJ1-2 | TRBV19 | ASTPDKFYGYT
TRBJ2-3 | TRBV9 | ASHPGAGTDTQY
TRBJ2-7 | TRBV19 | ASRRTDQAYEQY
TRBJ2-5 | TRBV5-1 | ASGRTSQETQY
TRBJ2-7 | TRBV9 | ASSARTGGFYEQY
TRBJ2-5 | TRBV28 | ASSLGYISGGTQY
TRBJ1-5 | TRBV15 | ATSRDPPLFSNQPQH
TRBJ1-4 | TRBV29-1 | SVEQGIGEKLF
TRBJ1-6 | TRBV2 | AGSVQDHSPLH
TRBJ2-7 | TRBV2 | ASSAGTGFYEQY
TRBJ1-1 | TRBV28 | ASSPPPAGLVNTEAF
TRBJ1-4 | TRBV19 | ASSPSEQGYEKLF
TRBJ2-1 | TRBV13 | ASLESSYNEQF
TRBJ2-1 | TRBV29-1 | SVWETGGDEQF
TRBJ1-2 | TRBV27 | ASSQAQEGGYGYT
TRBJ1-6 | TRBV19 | ASSEGPTPPH
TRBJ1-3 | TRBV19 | ASSRGGAIY
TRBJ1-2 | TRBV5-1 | ASSGGDREYGYT
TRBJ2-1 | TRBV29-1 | SVDHNEQF
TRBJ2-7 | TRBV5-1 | ASSFPGLPSYEQY
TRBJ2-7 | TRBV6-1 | ASSEDGGTYEQY
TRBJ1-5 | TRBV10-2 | ASRDRGNQPQH
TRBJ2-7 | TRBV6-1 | ASSERLAARIPYEQY
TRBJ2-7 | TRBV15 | ATSRDAEGNPYEQY
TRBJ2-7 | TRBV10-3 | ATSSAYEQY
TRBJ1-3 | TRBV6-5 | ASSYRDSGNTIY
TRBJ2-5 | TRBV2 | ASRQETQY
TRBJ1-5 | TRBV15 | ATSRDRGRHQPQH
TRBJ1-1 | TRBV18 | ASSPPPSGTGKAF
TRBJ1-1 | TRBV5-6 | ASSFAGTAFEAF
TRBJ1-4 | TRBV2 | ANLDRVDEKLF
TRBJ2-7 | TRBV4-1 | ASSQVTGGKQY
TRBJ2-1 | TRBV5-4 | ASSSGLGHTYNEQF
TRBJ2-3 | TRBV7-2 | ASSLRSIQRSTDTQY
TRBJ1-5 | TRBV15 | ATSSTEDQPQH
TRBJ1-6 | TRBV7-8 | ASSPGTGVYNSPLH
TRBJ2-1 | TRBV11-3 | ASSLELGRGGSSYNEQF
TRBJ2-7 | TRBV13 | ASSLKGIPEQY
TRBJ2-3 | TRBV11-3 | ASSLDRSTDTQY
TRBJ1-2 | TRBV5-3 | ARSLLNGRRRLANYGYT
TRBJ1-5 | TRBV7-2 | ASSSQHHSNQPQH